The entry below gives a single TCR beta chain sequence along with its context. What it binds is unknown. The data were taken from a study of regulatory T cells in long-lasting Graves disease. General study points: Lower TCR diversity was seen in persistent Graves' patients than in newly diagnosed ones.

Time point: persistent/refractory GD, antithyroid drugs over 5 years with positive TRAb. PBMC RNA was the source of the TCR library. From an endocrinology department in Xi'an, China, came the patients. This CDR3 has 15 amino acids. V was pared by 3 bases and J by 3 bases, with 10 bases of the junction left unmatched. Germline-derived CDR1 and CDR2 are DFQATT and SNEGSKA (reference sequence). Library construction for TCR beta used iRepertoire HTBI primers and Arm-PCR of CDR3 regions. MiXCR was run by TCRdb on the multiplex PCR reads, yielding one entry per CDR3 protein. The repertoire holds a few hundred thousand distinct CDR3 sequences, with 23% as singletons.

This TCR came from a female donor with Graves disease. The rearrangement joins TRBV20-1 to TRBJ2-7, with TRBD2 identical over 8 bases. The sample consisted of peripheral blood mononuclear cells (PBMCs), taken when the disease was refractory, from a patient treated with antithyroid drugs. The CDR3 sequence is CSASPVGLAYYEQYF. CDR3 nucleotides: TGCAGTGCTAGTCCCGTTGGACTAGCTTACTACGAGCAGTACTTC.